Below are 21 T cell receptor beta chains sequenced from a single sample in a study of blood T cell repertoires in COVID-19. TCRdb's table, derived via immunoSEQ multiplex PCR, lists solely in-frame clones and lacks some. The sample yields about 16,000 clones, about 85% seen once. The specimen was peripheral blood. The receptors stem from a human donor in a cohort sampled during active COVID-19.

CDR3 region: CASSVTGNFYGYTF. The CDR3 coding sequence is TGTGCCAGCAGCGTAACCGGGAACTTCTATGGCTACACCTTC. The chain employs TRBV11-2 and TRBJ1-2; no clear D gene. The CDR3 consists of 14 residues. V was shortened by 5 bases and J by 4 bases, with 14 bases between the two germline ends. The germline V gene encodes CDR1 SGHAT and CDR2 FQNNGV.

In this sample, this clone turned up a few times. The chain employs TRBV5-1 and TRBJ2-7; TRBD1 matches 7 bases. Looked up from germline, CDR1 is SGHRS and CDR2 is YFSETQ. The CDR3 length is 16 residues. The V gene end was trimmed by 0 bases and the J gene end by 0 bases; junction bases not matched to a gene: 6. In DNA, the CDR3 is TGCGCCAGCAGCTTGGCTCCCGGGACAGACTCCTACGAGCAGTACTTC. It codes for CASSLAPGTDSYEQYF.

The genes are TRBV6-5 and TRBJ2-7, with 9 nucleotides matching TRBD1. Trimming took 10 bases from V and 5 from J; bases not matched to a gene: 15. The germline V gene has CDR1 MNHEY and CDR2 SVGAGI. The CDR3 consists of 15 residues. CDR3 bases: TGTGCCACCACTCGGCAGGGACAGGGATGGGACGAGCAGTACTTC. This translates into CATTRQGQGWDEQYF.

The chain joins TRBV7-6 to TRBJ2-5, with D unclear. The CDR3 is 11 residues long. V dropped 7 bases and J dropped 4 bases, with 7 bases sitting between them. CDR1 is SGHVS and CDR2 is FNYEAQ in the germline V gene. CDR3 loop: CASTPGETQYF. CDR3 DNA: TGTGCCAGCACCCCCGGAGAGACCCAGTACTTC.

CDR3 coding DNA: TGTGCCAGCAGTGGGGAGACAGGGGGTACCGGGGAGCTGTTTTTT. It is translated as CASSGETGGTGELFF. The chain uses TRBV2 and TRBJ2-2, with TRBD1 identical over 9 bases. Trimming at V came to 4 bases and at J to 5 bases, leaving 5 bases not matched to a gene. From germline, CDR1 is SNHLY and CDR2 FYNNEI. The CDR3 has 15 residues. The complete variable domain, with remaining parts taken from reference TRBV2 and TRBJ2-2, reads EPEVTQTPSHQVTQMGQEVILRCVPISNHLYFYWYRQILGQKVEFLVSFYNNEISEKSEIFDDQFSVERPDGSNFTLKIRSTKLEDSAMYFCASSGETGGTGELFFGEGSRLTVL.

This chain joins TRBV9 and TRBJ2-2, with 10 bases lining up with TRBD2. Germline assignment: CDR1 SGDLS and CDR2 YYNGEE. After removal of 4 bases from V and 4 bases from J, the junction contained 13 bases not matched to a gene. This CDR3 spans 18 amino acids. The CDR3 DNA follows: TGTGCCAGCAGCTCACCTCGAGCGGGGGGGCTAAGCACCGGGGAGCTGTTTTTT. Its translation: CASSSPRAGGLSTGELFF. Using reference TRBV9 and TRBJ2-2 for the parts outside the CDR3, the full variable domain is DSGVTQTPKHLITATGQRVTLRCSPRSGDLSVYWYQQSLDQGLQFLIQYYNGEERAKGNILERFSAQQFPDLHSELNLSSLELGDSALYFCASSSPRAGGLSTGELFFGEGSRLTVL.

V is TRBV4-1 and J is TRBJ1-5; the D is unclear. V shed 0 bases and J shed 0 bases, with 9 bases lying between them. Germline V lookup: CDR1 MGHRA, CDR2 YSYEKL. The CDR3 has 16 amino acids. The CDR3 DNA sequence: TGCGCCAGCAGCCAAGAACGCACAGCTAGCAATCAGCCCCAGCATTTT. Translated: CASSQERTASNQPQHF.

J is TRBJ1-2 and V is TRBV5-1, with D possibly TRBD1 on 6 matching bases. This CDR3 spans 15 amino acids. The germline CDR1 and CDR2 sequences are SGHRS and YFSETQ. Trimming took off 4 bases at V and 4 bases at J, with 17 bases between the two ends. This chain's CDR3 is CASSPNPGQRYGYTF. In DNA, the CDR3 is TGCGCCAGCAGCCCTAACCCGGGACAACGCTATGGCTACACCTTC.

The V call is TRBV7-2, the J call TRBJ2-3; tentatively, D is TRBD2 (5 bases). CDR1 is SGHTA and CDR2 is FQGNSA in the germline V gene. Trimming pared 5 bases from V and 6 bases from J, leaving 15 bases between. The CDR3 sequence is 14 residues long. DNA for the CDR3: TGTGCCAGCAGCCTTCGGACTCTGGGGGATACGCAGTATTTT. Its translation: CASSLRTLGDTQYF.

V is TRBV6-1 and J is TRBJ1-1; weak D call: TRBD1 (6 bases). Germline CDR1 is MNHNS and CDR2 is SASEGT. Trimming took 3 bases from V and 5 from J, leaving 16 bases between them. CDR3 length: 15 amino acids. This chain's CDR3 is CASSDGTAQGTEAFF. The CDR3 DNA sequence: TGTGCCAGCAGTGATGGGACCGCCCAGGGGACTGAAGCTTTCTTT.

The V gene is TRBV30, the J gene TRBJ2-3; a possible D gene is TRBD2 (6 bases). The CDR3 loop spans 13 amino acids. The germline gives CDR1 GTSNPN, CDR2 SVGIG (reference sequence). Trimming shortened V by 2 bases and J by 9 bases, and 15 bases separated the two germline ends. The CDR3 reads CAWSSGRDGTQYF. In nucleotides, the CDR3 is TGTGCCTGGAGTAGCGGGCGAGACGGGACGCAGTATTTT.

This chain joins TRBV4-3 and TRBJ1-1, with D possibly matching TRBD1 (6 bases). CDR1 is LGHNA and CDR2 is YSLEER in the germline V gene. V was pared by 2 bases and J by 5 bases, with 12 bases between. The CDR3 covers 14 residues. The CDR3 sequence: CASSQTGKGTEAFF. The CDR3 DNA sequence: TGCGCCAGCAGCCAAACAGGGAAGGGGACTGAAGCTTTCTTT.

The rearrangement joins TRBV3-1 (or the pseudogene TRBV3-2) to TRBJ2-2; 9 nucleotides align to TRBD1. V shed 4 bases, J shed 2 bases, and the junction held 8 bases outside the gene matches. This CDR3 has 17 residues. CDR1 LGHDT and CDR2 YNNKEL come from the germline V gene (reference sequence). CDR3 nucleotide sequence: TGTGCCAGCAGCCCTAGACAGGGGGTTTTTAACACCGGGGAGCTGTTTTTT. This gives the protein CASSPRQGVFNTGELFF.

V gene TRBV24-1 combines with J gene TRBJ2-1, with 9 bases fitting TRBD1. Germline V gives CDR1 KGHDR, CDR2 SFDVKD. The CDR3 covers 18 residues. V gave up 4 bases and J gave up 4 bases; unmatched junction bases: 13. The CDR3 loop reads CATSDTHPGTGTYNEQFF. CDR3 sequence (DNA): TGTGCCACCAGTGACACCCACCCGGGGACAGGGACTTACAATGAGCAGTTCTTC.

The gene calls are TRBV5-4 and TRBJ2-3, with 7 nucleotides matching TRBD1. With 4 bases clipped from V and 1 base from J, the junction kept 6 bases outside the gene matches. Germline V lookup: CDR1 SGHNT, CDR2 YYREEE (reference sequence). This CDR3 has 15 amino acids. CDR3: CASSPTGQRTDTQYF. The CDR3 DNA follows: TGTGCCAGCAGCCCTACGGGACAGCGCACAGATACGCAGTATTTT.

This chain joins TRBV5-4 and TRBJ1-1; the D is unclear. This CDR3 is 14 amino acids long. CDR1 and CDR2 (germline): SGHNT, YYREEE (reference sequence). Trimming shortened V by 0 bases and J by 5 bases, and 11 bases separated the two germline ends. The CDR3 sequence: CASSLGPGVTEAFF. For the CDR3, the DNA is TGTGCCAGCAGCTTGGGACCCGGGGTAACTGAAGCTTTCTTT.

This chain joins TRBV7-9 and TRBJ1-2, with TRBD1 matching over 7 bases. Trimming took 11 bases from V and 4 from J; bases not matched to a gene: 7. Germline V gene lookup returns CDR1 SEHNR and CDR2 FQNEAQ (reference sequence). This CDR3 is built from 12 residues. The CDR3 bases are TGTGCCGGAGGGGGCAGGGGCTATGGCTACACCTTC. It specifies CAGGGRGYGYTF. Filled out from reference TRBV7-9 and TRBJ1-2, the complete variable domain reads DTGVSQNPRHKITKRGQNVTFRCDPISEHNRLYWYRQTLGQGPEFLTYFQNEAQLEKSRLLSDRFSAERPKGSFSTLEIQRTEQGDSAMYLCAGGGRGYGYTFGSGTRLTVV.

The chain carries TRBV5-1 and TRBJ1-1; D is possibly TRBD1 (6 bases). The CDR3 extends over 15 amino acids. Between the trimmed V and J ends, which lost 0 bases and 5 bases, there was a span of 14 bases. The germline V gene has CDR1 SGHRS and CDR2 YFSETQ. The CDR3 loop reads CASSLGDNQRTEAFF. In nucleotides, the CDR3 is TGCGCCAGCAGCTTGGGGGACAACCAGCGGACTGAAGCTTTCTTT.

The chain employs TRBV3-1 (or the pseudogene TRBV3-2) and TRBJ1-3; 8 nucleotides match TRBD1. J was trimmed by 2 bases and V by 4 bases; bases with no gene match: 4. This CDR3 is built from 15 residues. The V gene's germline CDR1 is LGHDT and CDR2 YNNKEL (reference sequence). CDR3 in amino acids: CASSPTGEAGNTIYF. The CDR3 DNA is TGTGCCAGCAGCCCGACAGGGGAGGCTGGAAACACCATATATTTT.

The chain combines TRBV18 with TRBJ2-7; tentatively, D is TRBD1 (6 bases). In germline, CDR1 is KGHSH, CDR2 LQKENI. There are 14 residues in the CDR3. Trimming took off 2 bases at V and 1 base at J, with 9 bases between the two ends. CDR3 sequence (DNA): TGTGCCAGCTCACCAACCACAGGGTCCTACGAGCAGTACTTC. It specifies CASSPTTGSYEQYF.

The chain combines TRBV6-6 with TRBJ1-2; weak D call: TRBD1 (6 bases). The ends were cut back, 2 bases at V and 5 bases at J, with 15 bases in the middle. CDR1 is MNHNY and CDR2 is SVGAGI in the germline V gene (reference sequence). The CDR3 runs 15 residues. The CDR3 region is CASSYGQGTPYGYTF. The CDR3 DNA reads as TGTGCCAGCAGTTACGGGCAGGGGACACCTTATGGCTACACCTTC.